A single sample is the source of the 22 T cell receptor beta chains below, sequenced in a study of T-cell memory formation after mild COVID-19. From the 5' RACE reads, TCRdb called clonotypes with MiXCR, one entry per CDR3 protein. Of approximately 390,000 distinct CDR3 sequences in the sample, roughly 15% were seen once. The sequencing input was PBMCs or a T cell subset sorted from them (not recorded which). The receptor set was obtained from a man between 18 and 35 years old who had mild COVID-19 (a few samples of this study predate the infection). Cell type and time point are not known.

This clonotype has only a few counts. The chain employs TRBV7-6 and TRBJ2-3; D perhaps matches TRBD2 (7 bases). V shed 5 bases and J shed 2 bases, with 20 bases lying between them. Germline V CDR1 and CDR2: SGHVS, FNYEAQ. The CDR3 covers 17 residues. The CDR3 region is CASSTLAAGANTDTQYF. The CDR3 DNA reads TGTGCCAGCAGCACTCTTGCGGCGGGGGCCAACACAGATACGCAGTATTTT.

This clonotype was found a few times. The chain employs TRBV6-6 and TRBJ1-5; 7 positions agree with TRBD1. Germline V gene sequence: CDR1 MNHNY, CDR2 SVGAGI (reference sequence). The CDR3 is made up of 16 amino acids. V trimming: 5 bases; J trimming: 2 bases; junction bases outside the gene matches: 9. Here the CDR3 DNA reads TGTGCCAGCAGTCAAGGGACAGCCTGGGGCAATCAGCCCCAGCATTTT. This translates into CASSQGTAWGNQPQHF.

This CDR3 reads CSALGTAANYGYTF. CDR3 DNA sequence: TGCAGTGCTCTGGGGACAGCCGCTAACTATGGCTACACCTTC. The chain employs TRBV20-1 and TRBJ1-2, with 7 bases identical to TRBD1. Germline V gives CDR1 DFQATT, CDR2 SNEGSKA (reference sequence). Germline trimming cut 5 bases from V and 0 bases from J; bases unmatched to any gene: 6. The CDR3 contains 14 residues.

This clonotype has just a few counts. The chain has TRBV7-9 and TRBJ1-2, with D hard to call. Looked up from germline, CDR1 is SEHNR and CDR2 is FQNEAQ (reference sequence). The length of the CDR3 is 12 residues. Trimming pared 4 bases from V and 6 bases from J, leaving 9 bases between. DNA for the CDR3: TGTGCCAGCAGCTCCCGTTCTCATGGCTACACCTTC. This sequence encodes CASSSRSHGYTF.

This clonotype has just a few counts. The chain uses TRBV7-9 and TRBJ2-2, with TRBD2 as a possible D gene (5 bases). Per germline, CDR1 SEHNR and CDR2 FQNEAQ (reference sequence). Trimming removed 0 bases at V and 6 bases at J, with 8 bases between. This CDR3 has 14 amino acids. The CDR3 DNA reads TGTGCCAGCAGCTTAGCTGAGGGTTCCGGGGAGCTGTTTTTT. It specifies CASSLAEGSGELFF.

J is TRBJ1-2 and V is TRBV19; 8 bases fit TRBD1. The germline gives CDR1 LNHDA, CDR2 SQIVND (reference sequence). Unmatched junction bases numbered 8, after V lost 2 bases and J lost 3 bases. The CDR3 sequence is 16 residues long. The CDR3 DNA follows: TGTGCCAGTAGTATATCAACTGGACAGGGCTACTATGGCTACACCTTC. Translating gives CASSISTGQGYYGYTF.

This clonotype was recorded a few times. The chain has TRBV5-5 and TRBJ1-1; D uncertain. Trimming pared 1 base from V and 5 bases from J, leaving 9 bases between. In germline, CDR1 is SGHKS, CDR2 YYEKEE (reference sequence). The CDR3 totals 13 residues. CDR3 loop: CASSLLVGTEAFF. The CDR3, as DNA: TGTGCCAGCAGCTTGTTAGTAGGTACTGAAGCTTTCTTT.

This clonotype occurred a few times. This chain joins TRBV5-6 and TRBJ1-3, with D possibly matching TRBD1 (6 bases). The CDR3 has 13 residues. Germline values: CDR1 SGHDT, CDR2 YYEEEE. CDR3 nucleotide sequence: TGTACCGGGAGGACAGAGTCTGGAAACACCATATATTTT. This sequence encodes CTGRTESGNTIYF.

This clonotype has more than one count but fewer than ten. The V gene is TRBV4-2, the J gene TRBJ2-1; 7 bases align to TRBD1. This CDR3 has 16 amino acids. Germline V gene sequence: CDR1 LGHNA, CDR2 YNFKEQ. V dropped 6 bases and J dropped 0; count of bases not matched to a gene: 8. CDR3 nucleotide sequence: TGTGCCAGCAGGACAGGGTTTTCGAGCTCCTACAATGAGCAGTTCTTC. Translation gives CASRTGFSSSYNEQFF.

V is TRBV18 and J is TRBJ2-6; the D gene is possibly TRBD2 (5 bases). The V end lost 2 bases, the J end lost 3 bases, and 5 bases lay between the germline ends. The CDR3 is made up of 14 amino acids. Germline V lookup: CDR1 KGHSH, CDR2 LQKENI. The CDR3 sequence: CASSPEGGANVLTF. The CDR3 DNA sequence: TGTGCCAGCTCACCAGAGGGTGGGGCCAACGTCCTGACTTTC.

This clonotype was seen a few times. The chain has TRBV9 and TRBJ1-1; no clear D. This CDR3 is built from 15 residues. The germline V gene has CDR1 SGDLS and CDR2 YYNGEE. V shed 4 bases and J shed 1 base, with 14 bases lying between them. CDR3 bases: TGTGCCAGCAGCCCCCGTGGTGACCCGAACACTGAAGCTTTCTTT. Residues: CASSPRGDPNTEAFF.

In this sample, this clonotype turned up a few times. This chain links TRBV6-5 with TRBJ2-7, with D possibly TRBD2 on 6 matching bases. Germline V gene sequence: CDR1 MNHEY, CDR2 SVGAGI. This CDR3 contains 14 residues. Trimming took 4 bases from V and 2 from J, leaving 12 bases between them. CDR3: CASSSPGRPYEQYV. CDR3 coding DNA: TGTGCCAGCAGTTCTCCCGGGAGACCCTACGAGCAGTACGTC.

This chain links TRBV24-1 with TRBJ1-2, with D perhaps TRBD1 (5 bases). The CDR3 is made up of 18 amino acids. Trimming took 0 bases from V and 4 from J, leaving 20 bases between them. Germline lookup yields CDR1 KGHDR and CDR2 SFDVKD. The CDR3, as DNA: TGTGCCACCAGTGATTTGCTCCGGGAGGAAGGGGAGGGCTATGGCTACACCTTC. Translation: CATSDLLREEGEGYGYTF.

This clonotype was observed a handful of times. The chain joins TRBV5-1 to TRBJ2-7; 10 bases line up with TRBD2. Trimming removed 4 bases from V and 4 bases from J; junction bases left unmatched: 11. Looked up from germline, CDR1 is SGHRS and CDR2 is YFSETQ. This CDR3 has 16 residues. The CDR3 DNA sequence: TGCGCCAGCAGCGGGCCTAGCGGGGGCCAGAGGTACGAGCAGTACTTC. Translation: CASSGPSGGQRYEQYF.

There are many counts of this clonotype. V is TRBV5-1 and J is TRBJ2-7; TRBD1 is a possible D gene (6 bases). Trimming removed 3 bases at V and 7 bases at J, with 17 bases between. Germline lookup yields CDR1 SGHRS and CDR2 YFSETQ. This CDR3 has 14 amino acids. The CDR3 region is CASSSSTGNQEQYF. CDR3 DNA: TGCGCCAGCAGCTCGTCGACAGGAAACCAGGAGCAGTACTTC.

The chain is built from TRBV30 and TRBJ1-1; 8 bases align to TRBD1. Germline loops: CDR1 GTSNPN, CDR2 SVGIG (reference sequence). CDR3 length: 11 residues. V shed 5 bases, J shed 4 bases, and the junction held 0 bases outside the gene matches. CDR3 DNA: TGTGCCTGGGACAGGGGCACTGAAGCTTTCTTT. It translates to CAWDRGTEAFF.

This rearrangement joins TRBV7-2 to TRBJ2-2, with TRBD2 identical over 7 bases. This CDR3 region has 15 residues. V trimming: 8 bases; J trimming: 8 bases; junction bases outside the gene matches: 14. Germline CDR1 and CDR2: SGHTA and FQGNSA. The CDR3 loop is CASCRHLAGEGELFF. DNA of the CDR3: TGTGCCAGCTGTAGACATCTGGCGGGGGAGGGGGAGCTGTTTTTT.

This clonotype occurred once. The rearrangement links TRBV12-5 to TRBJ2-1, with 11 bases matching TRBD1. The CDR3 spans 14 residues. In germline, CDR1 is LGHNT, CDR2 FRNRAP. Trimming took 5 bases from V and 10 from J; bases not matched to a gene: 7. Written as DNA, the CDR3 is TGTGCTAGTGGTCTCCGGACAGGGGGCTACGAGCAGTTCTTC. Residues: CASGLRTGGYEQFF.

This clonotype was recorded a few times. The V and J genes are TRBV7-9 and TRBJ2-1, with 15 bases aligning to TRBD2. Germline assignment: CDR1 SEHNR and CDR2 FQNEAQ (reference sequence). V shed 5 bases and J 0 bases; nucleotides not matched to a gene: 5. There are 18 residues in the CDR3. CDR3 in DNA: TGTGCCAGCAGCCCCGGGACTAGCGGGGGGAGCTCCTACAATGAGCAGTTCTTC. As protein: CASSPGTSGGSSYNEQFF.

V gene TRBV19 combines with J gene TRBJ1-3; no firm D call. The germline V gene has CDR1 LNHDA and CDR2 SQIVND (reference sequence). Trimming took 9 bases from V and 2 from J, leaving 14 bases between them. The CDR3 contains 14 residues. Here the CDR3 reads CASHPLGAGNTIYF. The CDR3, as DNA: TGTGCCAGCCATCCCCTGGGAGCTGGAAACACCATATATTTT.

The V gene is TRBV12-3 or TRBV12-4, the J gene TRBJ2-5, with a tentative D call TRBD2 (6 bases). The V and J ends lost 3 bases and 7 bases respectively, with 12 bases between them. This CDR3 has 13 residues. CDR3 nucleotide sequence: TGTGCCAGCAGTTTTGGGGGACTTGGGACCCAGTACTTC. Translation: CASSFGGLGTQYF.

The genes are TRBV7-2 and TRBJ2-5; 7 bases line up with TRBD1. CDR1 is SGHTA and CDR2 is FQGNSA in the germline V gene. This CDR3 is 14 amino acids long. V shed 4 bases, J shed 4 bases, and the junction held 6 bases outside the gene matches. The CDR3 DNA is TGTGCCAGCAGCTACCAATACAGGGGAGAGACCCAGTACTTC. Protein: CASSYQYRGETQYF.